Presented here are 25 T cell receptor beta chains from one specimen sequenced in a study of blood T cell repertoires in COVID-19. Using immunoSEQ multiplex PCR, the repertoire was profiled, and TCRdb retains in-frame clones only, with some absent. Of 150,000 to 200,000 clones in the sample, roughly 80% were seen once. Sequencing input: peripheral blood. The receptors shown here come from a human donor with acute or convalescent COVID-19. The donor label of this sample is uncertain.

This clone has just one count. V and J are TRBV19 and TRBJ1-2; D may be TRBD1 (6 bases). Germline CDR1 LNHDA, CDR2 SQIVND (reference sequence). V lost 6 bases to trimming and J lost 4 bases, with 12 bases between them. The CDR3 extends over 13 amino acids. CDR3 amino acids: CASRETGSYGYTF. CDR3 DNA: TGTGCCAGTAGAGAGACAGGTTCCTATGGCTACACCTTC. The variable domain in full, completed from reference TRBV19 and TRBJ1-2, reads DGGITQSPKYLFRKEGQNVTLSCEQNLNHDAMYWYRQDPGQGLRLIYYSQIVNDFQKGDIAEGYSVSREKKESFPLTVTSAQKNPTAFYLCASRETGSYGYTFGSGTRLTVV.

The gene calls are TRBV30 and TRBJ1-1; 10 nucleotides match TRBD1. The J segment lost 5 bases and the V segment lost 2 bases, leaving 8 bases of the junction unmatched. CDR1 and CDR2 from the germline V gene are GTSNPN and SVGIG (reference sequence). The CDR3 totals 15 residues. The DNA of the CDR3 is TGTGCCTGGAGTTCTCCCGGGACAGGGGAGACTGAAGCTTTCTTT. It specifies CAWSSPGTGETEAFF.

This clone was found once. The rearrangement joins TRBV30 to TRBJ1-1; D ambiguous. Germline-derived CDR1 and CDR2 are GTSNPN and SVGIG (reference sequence). This CDR3 spans 11 amino acids. The V end lost 0 bases, the J end lost 8 bases, and 7 bases lay between the germline ends. CDR3 region: CAWSVEREAFF. The DNA for the CDR3 is TGTGCCTGGAGTGTAGAGCGGGAAGCTTTCTTT.

The V and J genes are TRBV7-2 and TRBJ1-2; TRBD1 aligns across 10 bases. V lost 5 bases, J lost 5 bases, and 14 bases stayed unmatched. The CDR3 length is 17 residues. The germline CDR1 and CDR2 sequences are SGHTA and FQGNSA. The CDR3 nucleotides are TGTGCCAGCAGCCGCGGGGGGACAGGGGAGCTACAATATGGCTACACCTTC. Translating it yields CASSRGGTGELQYGYTF.

The V gene is TRBV18, the J gene TRBJ2-7, with 9 bases lining up with TRBD1. Losses at the gene ends were 2 bases for V and 1 base for J; bases not matched to a gene: 3. The CDR3 is 15 residues long. Germline CDR1 is KGHSH and CDR2 is LQKENI. Written as DNA, the CDR3 is TGTGCCAGCTCACCAGTGGGACAGGGATCCTACGAGCAGTACTTC. It translates to CASSPVGQGSYEQYF.

The chain uses TRBV2 and TRBJ2-7, with D perhaps matching TRBD1 (6 bases). V lost 5 bases and J lost 2, with 19 bases in between. Germline-derived CDR1 and CDR2 are SNHLY and FYNNEI. The CDR3 is 16 amino acids. CDR3 residues: CASSHPGTPTAYEQYF. The CDR3 DNA reads TGTGCCAGCAGTCACCCCGGGACACCAACCGCCTACGAGCAGTACTTC.

V gene TRBV6-5 combines with J gene TRBJ1-6, with TRBD1 matching 7 bases. There are 14 residues in the CDR3. Germline CDR1 MNHEY, CDR2 SVGAGI. Unmatched junction bases numbered 9, after V lost 6 bases and J lost 10 bases. CDR3 nucleotide sequence: TGTGCCAGCAGACCTGGGACAGTAGGCTCACCCCTCCACTTT. It is translated as CASRPGTVGSPLHF.

This clone was seen just once. The V gene is TRBV5-1, the J gene TRBJ2-1, with 12 bases lining up with TRBD1. CDR1 and CDR2 (germline): SGHRS, YFSETQ. The V gene end was trimmed by 0 bases and the J gene end by 9 bases; junction bases not matched to a gene: 7. The CDR3 loop spans 16 amino acids. Here the CDR3 reads CASSLDGGQGAAEQFF. Here the CDR3 DNA reads TGCGCCAGCAGCTTGGACGGGGGACAGGGGGCCGCTGAGCAGTTCTTC. The complete variable domain, with remaining parts taken from reference TRBV5-1 and TRBJ2-1, reads KAGVTQTPRYLIKTRGQQVTLSCSPISGHRSVSWYQQTPGQGLQFLFEYFSETQRNKGNFPGRFSGRQFSNSRSEMNVSTLELGDSALYLCASSLDGGQGAAEQFFGPGTRLTVL.

The V call is TRBV9, the J call TRBJ2-1, with 10 positions matching TRBD2. The germline gives CDR1 SGDLS, CDR2 YYNGEE. The junction had 9 bases not matched to a gene; V was cut back by 4 bases and J by 8 bases. CDR3 length equals 15 residues. Here the CDR3 DNA reads TGTGCCAGCAGCCTAGGGCTAGCGGGAGTCGATGAGCAGTTCTTC. It encodes CASSLGLAGVDEQFF.

This sequence joins TRBV7-9 and TRBJ2-7; TRBD2 is a possible D gene (6 bases). V dropped 1 base and J dropped 0 bases, with 7 bases sitting between them. This CDR3 is 14 amino acids long. Per germline, CDR1 SEHNR and CDR2 FQNEAQ (reference sequence). The CDR3 reads CASSLDGSSYEQYF. The CDR3 DNA reads as TGTGCCAGCAGCTTAGACGGGAGCTCCTACGAGCAGTACTTC.

This clone has ten or more counts. The rearrangement joins TRBV2 to TRBJ1-5; D uncertain. Germline CDR1 SNHLY, CDR2 FYNNEI. The V gene lost 2 bases and the J gene lost 3 bases, with 8 bases spanning the gap. This CDR3 is 14 amino acids long. The CDR3 region is CASSETGFNQPQHF. CDR3 sequence (DNA): TGTGCCAGCAGTGAAACGGGTTTCAATCAGCCCCAGCATTTT.

This clone was picked up a small number of times. The rearrangement joins TRBV6-5 to TRBJ2-7; perhaps TRBD2 as D (5 bases). Trimming stripped 11 bases from V and 0 bases from J, with 11 bases between. The CDR3 extends over 12 amino acids. Germline lookup yields CDR1 MNHEY and CDR2 SVGAGI. Here the CDR3 reads CAVRDSSYEQYF. CDR3 sequence (DNA): TGTGCCGTACGGGATTCCTCCTACGAGCAGTACTTC.

This clone was counted between two and nine times. The chain recombines TRBV9 with TRBJ2-7; 12 bases fit TRBD2. The germline CDR1 and CDR2 sequences are SGDLS and YYNGEE. V shed 4 bases, J shed 7 bases, and the junction held 12 bases outside the gene matches. CDR3 length: 16 residues. The CDR3 nucleotides are TGTGCCAGCAGCCCAACAAGACTAGCGGGAGTCTTTGAGCAGTACTTC. Translation: CASSPTRLAGVFEQYF.

This clone has only a few counts. The V gene is TRBV11-3, the J gene TRBJ2-7, with D maybe TRBD1 (5 bases). CDR3 length equals 15 residues. CDR1 and CDR2 (germline): SGHNT, YENEEA. V shed 2 bases and J shed 3 bases, with 14 bases lying between them. In nucleotides, the CDR3 is TGTGCCAGCAGCTTAAGGTTGGGAAGGGGCTACGAGCAGTACTTC. Residues: CASSLRLGRGYEQYF.

The chain employs TRBV5-6 and TRBJ1-1; no clear D. The V end was cut by 1 base, the J end by 1 base, with 11 bases between. CDR3 length: 15 amino acids. Germline assignment: CDR1 SGHDT and CDR2 YYEEEE. The CDR3 loop is CASSLLRGANTEAFF. CDR3 nucleotide sequence: TGTGCCAGCAGCTTGCTACGGGGAGCGAACACTGAAGCTTTCTTT.

The chain combines TRBV11-3 with TRBJ1-1; a possible D gene is TRBD1 (5 bases). The CDR3 runs 14 residues. The germline gives CDR1 SGHNT, CDR2 YENEEA. Trimming removed 4 bases from V and 4 bases from J, with 13 bases in between. The CDR3 region is CASSSGQGTTEAFF. CDR3 in DNA: TGTGCCAGCAGCTCCGGGCAGGGCACCACTGAAGCTTTCTTT.

J is TRBJ2-1 and V is TRBV2; 8 bases line up with TRBD1. Germline lookup yields CDR1 SNHLY and CDR2 FYNNEI. With V trimmed by 7 bases and J by 7 bases, 9 bases remained unmatched. This CDR3 is 14 amino acids long. The CDR3 loop is CASTSDRVANEQFF. The CDR3 coding sequence is TGTGCCAGCACTTCGGACAGGGTTGCAAATGAGCAGTTCTTC.

The chain recombines TRBV6-4 with TRBJ2-1; 8 bases align to TRBD2. Germline loops: CDR1 MRHNA, CDR2 SNTAGT. After removal of 2 bases from V and 0 bases from J, the junction contained 6 bases not matched to a gene. This CDR3 region has 17 residues. The CDR3 protein is CASSDTIAGPSYNEQFF. Written as DNA, the CDR3 is TGTGCCAGCAGTGACACGATAGCGGGGCCCTCCTACAATGAGCAGTTCTTC.

V and J are TRBV7-2 and TRBJ2-5, with D perhaps TRBD2 (5 bases). The CDR3 spans 14 residues. Germline V CDR1 and CDR2: SGHTA, FQGNSA. V was clipped by 2 bases and J by 5 bases, with 12 bases between them. The CDR3 DNA is TGTGCCAGCAGCTTAATTAGCGTGAGGGAGACCCAGTACTTC. This sequence encodes CASSLISVRETQYF.

The J gene is TRBJ2-3, the V gene TRBV21-1; the DNA was not compared with TRBD2, the D call given in the table. TRBV21-1 is a recognized pseudogene. The CDR3 extends over 13 amino acids. CDR3 sequence reads: CASSNKRTDTQYF. The CDR3 DNA is TGTGCCAGCAGCAATAAGCGCACAGATACGCAGTATTTT.

This clone was seen once. The chain joins TRBV20-1 to TRBJ2-3; 12 nucleotides match TRBD2. J gave up 5 bases and V 3 bases, and 6 bases lay outside the gene matches. Germline values: CDR1 DFQATT, CDR2 SNEGSKA (reference sequence). The CDR3 loop spans 15 amino acids. The CDR3 region is CSASLTSGSQDTQYF. The CDR3 DNA reads TGCAGTGCTAGTCTGACTAGCGGGAGTCAAGATACGCAGTATTTT.

The chain combines TRBV20-1 with TRBJ2-1; D is undetermined. CDR3 length equals 11 residues. The germline CDR1 and CDR2 sequences are DFQATT and SNEGSKA (reference sequence). With 5 bases removed from V and 3 bases from J, the gap between germline ends came to 5 bases. The CDR3 is CSAPLYNEQFF. The CDR3, as DNA: TGCAGTGCTCCCCTCTACAATGAGCAGTTCTTC.

This clone was found once. The V gene is TRBV5-1, the J gene TRBJ1-2, with TRBD1 identical over 10 bases. Trimming cost V 2 bases and J 8 bases; bases outside gene matches: 6. The CDR3 extends over 14 amino acids. Germline assignment: CDR1 SGHRS and CDR2 YFSETQ. The CDR3 sequence is CASSFTGTGDGYTF. In DNA form, the CDR3 reads TGCGCCAGCAGCTTTACCGGGACAGGGGACGGCTACACCTTC.

The chain combines TRBV19 with TRBJ2-2; 11 nucleotides align to TRBD1. V dropped 3 bases and J dropped 5; count of bases not matched to a gene: 8. This CDR3 comprises 17 residues. In germline, CDR1 is LNHDA, CDR2 SQIVND (reference sequence). The CDR3 nucleotides read TGTGCCAGTAGTATCGGACAGGGGGCGTTGGTGACCGGGGAGCTGTTTTTT. Translated: CASSIGQGALVTGELFF.

The V gene is TRBV27, the J gene TRBJ2-5, with 9 bases lining up with TRBD1. CDR1 and CDR2 (germline): MNHEY, SMNVEV (reference sequence). The trim removed 3 bases at V and 5 bases at J, leaving 19 bases unmatched. This CDR3 region has 19 residues. The CDR3 nucleotides are TGTGCCAGCAGTTTCCTAGGGACAGGGAAAGGGAGGAGGGGCGAGACCCAGTACTTC. Its translation: CASSFLGTGKGRRGETQYF.